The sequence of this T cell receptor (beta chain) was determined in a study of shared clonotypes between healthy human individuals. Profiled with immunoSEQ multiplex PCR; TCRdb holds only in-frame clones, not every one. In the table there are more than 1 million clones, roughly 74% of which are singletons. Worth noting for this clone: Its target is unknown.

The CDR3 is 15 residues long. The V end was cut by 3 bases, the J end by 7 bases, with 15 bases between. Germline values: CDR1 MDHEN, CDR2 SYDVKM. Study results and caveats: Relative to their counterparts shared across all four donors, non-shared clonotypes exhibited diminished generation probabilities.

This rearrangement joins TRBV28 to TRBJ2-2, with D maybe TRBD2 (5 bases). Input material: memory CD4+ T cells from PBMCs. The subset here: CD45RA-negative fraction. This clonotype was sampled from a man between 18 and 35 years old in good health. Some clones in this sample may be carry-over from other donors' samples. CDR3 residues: CASSLRLSSSGELFF. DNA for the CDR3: TGTGCCAGCAGTTTGAGACTAAGTTCCAGCGGGGAGCTGTTTTTT.